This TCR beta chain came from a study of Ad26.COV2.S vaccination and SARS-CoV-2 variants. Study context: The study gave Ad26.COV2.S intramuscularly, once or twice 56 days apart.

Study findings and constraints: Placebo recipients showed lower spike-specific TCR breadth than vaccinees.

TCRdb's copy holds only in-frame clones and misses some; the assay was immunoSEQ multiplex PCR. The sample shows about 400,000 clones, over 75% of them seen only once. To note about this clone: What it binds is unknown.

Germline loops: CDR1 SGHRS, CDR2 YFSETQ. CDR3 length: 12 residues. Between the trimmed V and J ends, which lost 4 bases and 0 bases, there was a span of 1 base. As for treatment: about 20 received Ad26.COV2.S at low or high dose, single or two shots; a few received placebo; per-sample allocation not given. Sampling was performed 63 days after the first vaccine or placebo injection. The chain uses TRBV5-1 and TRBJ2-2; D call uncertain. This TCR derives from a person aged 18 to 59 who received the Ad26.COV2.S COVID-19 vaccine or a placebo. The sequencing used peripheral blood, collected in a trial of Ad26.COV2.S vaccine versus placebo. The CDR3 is CASSPNTGELFF. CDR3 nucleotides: TGCGCCAGCAGCCCGAACACCGGGGAGCTGTTTTTT. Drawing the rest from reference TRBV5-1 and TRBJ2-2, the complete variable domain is KAGVTQTPRYLIKTRGQQVTLSCSPISGHRSVSWYQQTPGQGLQFLFEYFSETQRNKGNFPGRFSGRQFSNSRSEMNVSTLELGDSALYLCASSPNTGELFFGEGSRLTVL.